These 11 T cell receptor beta chains were all obtained from the same sample, sequenced in a study of T cell responses to AZD1222 COVID-19 vaccine. The assay was immunoSEQ multiplex PCR, and TCRdb's table has in-frame clones only and misses some. The sample holds some 200,000 clones, 80% to 95% seen once. The sequenced sample was peripheral blood, obtained on day 0 of AZD1222 vaccination. The receptors here all came from an adult in good health.

The rearrangement joins TRBV10-2 to TRBJ2-1; the match to TRBD2 covers 12 bases. CDR1 and CDR2 (germline): WSHSY, SAAADI. The CDR3 covers 16 residues. J gave up 3 bases and V 4 bases, and 4 bases lay outside the gene matches. The CDR3 DNA is TGCGCCAGCAGTGCCCGACTAGCGGGAGACTACAATGAGCAGTTCTTC. Its protein is CASSARLAGDYNEQFF.

This clone was seen a handful of times. V and J are TRBV7-9 and TRBJ2-7; TRBD2 aligns across 7 bases. CDR1 and CDR2 from the germline V gene are SEHNR and FQNEAQ (reference sequence). CDR3 size: 14 residues. The J segment lost 1 base and the V segment lost 4 bases, leaving 4 bases of the junction unmatched. DNA of the CDR3: TGTGCCAGCAGCTCCCGGGACTATTCCTACGAGCAGTACTTC. Its protein product is CASSSRDYSYEQYF.

V gene TRBV2 combines with J gene TRBJ1-2; D is ambiguous. The CDR3 runs 13 residues. V shed 8 bases and J shed 8 bases, with 18 bases lying between them. Germline V gene sequence: CDR1 SNHLY, CDR2 FYNNEI. The CDR3 reads CASRGPSMGGYTF. In DNA, the CDR3 is TGTGCCAGCCGCGGGCCGAGTATGGGAGGCTACACCTTC. The full variable domain, its missing parts supplied by reference TRBV2 and TRBJ1-2, is EPEVTQTPSHQVTQMGQEVILRCVPISNHLYFYWYRQILGQKVEFLVSFYNNEISEKSEIFDDQFSVERPDGSNFTLKIRSTKLEDSAMYFCASRGPSMGGYTFGSGTRLTVV.

V usage is TRBV19 and J usage is TRBJ1-1; D is possibly TRBD1 (6 bases). The V and J ends lost 10 bases and 7 bases respectively, with 22 bases between them. This CDR3 comprises 14 residues. Per germline, CDR1 LNHDA and CDR2 SQIVND (reference sequence). The CDR3 sequence is CATRGLLRGGEAFF. As DNA, the CDR3 is TGTGCCACCCGGGGTCTCCTCCGAGGGGGTGAAGCTTTCTTT.

V usage is TRBV19 and J usage is TRBJ1-2, with a tentative D call TRBD1 (5 bases). Germline CDR1 is LNHDA and CDR2 is SQIVND (reference sequence). Trimming removed 5 bases at V and 3 bases at J, with 19 bases between. This CDR3 is built from 16 residues. The CDR3 spells CASSPTGRSPHYGYTF. The CDR3 DNA sequence: TGTGCCAGTAGTCCGACGGGGCGCAGCCCCCACTATGGCTACACCTTC. The whole variable domain, remainder taken from reference TRBV19 and TRBJ1-2, is DGGITQSPKYLFRKEGQNVTLSCEQNLNHDAMYWYRQDPGQGLRLIYYSQIVNDFQKGDIAEGYSVSREKKESFPLTVTSAQKNPTAFYLCASSPTGRSPHYGYTFGSGTRLTVV.

The V and J genes are TRBV5-1 and TRBJ1-2; a possible D gene is TRBD1 (6 bases). In germline, CDR1 is SGHRS, CDR2 YFSETQ. The CDR3 runs to 12 residues. The V end lost 3 bases, the J end lost 5 bases, and 8 bases lay between the germline ends. The DNA of the CDR3 is TGCGCCAGCAGCTCAGGGGTTTATGGCTACACCTTC. Translated: CASSSGVYGYTF.

V gene TRBV14 combines with J gene TRBJ2-1; D possibly corresponds to TRBD2 (6 bases). CDR3 size: 13 residues. CDR1 is SGHDN, CDR2 FVKESK, per germline. With 1 base removed from V and 8 bases from J, the gap between germline ends came to 9 bases. CDR3 DNA: TGTGCCAGCAGCCAAGGACTAGTGGATGAGCAGTTCTTC. This codes for CASSQGLVDEQFF.

The gene calls are TRBV28 and TRBJ1-1; maybe TRBD1 (6 bases). Germline loops: CDR1 MDHEN, CDR2 SYDVKM. The CDR3 runs to 17 residues. Trimming cost V 8 bases and J 1 base, with 23 bases left between them. CDR3 sequence reads: CASRGGSTGTQNTEAFF. In DNA, the CDR3 is TGTGCCAGCCGGGGGGGGTCTACCGGGACACAGAACACTGAAGCTTTCTTT.

V is TRBV19 and J is TRBJ1-2, with TRBD1 identical over 9 bases. CDR3 length: 15 residues. V was pared by 3 bases and J by 4 bases, with 6 bases of the junction left unmatched. From germline, CDR1 is LNHDA and CDR2 SQIVND (reference sequence). CDR3 protein: CASSISTGGVYGYTF. CDR3 nucleotide sequence: TGTGCCAGTAGTATTTCAACAGGGGGCGTCTATGGCTACACCTTC.

This chain's CDR3 is CASSIDRGTQYF. DNA of the CDR3: TGTGCCAGTAGTATAGATCGGGGGACCCAGTACTTC. The chain links TRBV19 to TRBJ2-5, with D perhaps TRBD2 (5 bases). The germline V and J ends were trimmed by 0 bases and 7 bases, with 6 bases remaining between them. This CDR3 is built from 12 residues. Germline values: CDR1 LNHDA, CDR2 SQIVND (reference sequence).

The gene calls are TRBV23-1 and TRBJ2-7, with 7 bases fitting TRBD1. TRBV23-1 is known as an ORF, though its function is uncertain. After removal of 2 bases from V and 0 bases from J, the junction contained 22 bases not matched to a gene. The CDR3 is made up of 21 amino acids. CDR3 sequence reads: CASSQEIPVAHNRDSSYEQYF. The CDR3 DNA follows: TGCGCCAGCAGTCAAGAGATCCCGGTCGCCCATAATCGGGACAGCTCCTACGAGCAGTACTTC.